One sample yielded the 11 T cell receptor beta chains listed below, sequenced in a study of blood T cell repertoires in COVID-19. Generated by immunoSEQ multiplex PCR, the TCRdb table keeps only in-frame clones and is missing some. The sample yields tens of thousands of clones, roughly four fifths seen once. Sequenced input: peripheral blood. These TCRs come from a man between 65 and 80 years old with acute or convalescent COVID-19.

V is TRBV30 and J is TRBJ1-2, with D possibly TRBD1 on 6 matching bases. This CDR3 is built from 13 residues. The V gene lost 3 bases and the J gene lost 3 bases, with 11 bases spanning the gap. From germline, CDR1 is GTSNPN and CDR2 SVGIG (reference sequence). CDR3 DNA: TGTGCCTGGAGGGCAGGGGAAGACTATGGCTACACCTTC. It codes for CAWRAGEDYGYTF.

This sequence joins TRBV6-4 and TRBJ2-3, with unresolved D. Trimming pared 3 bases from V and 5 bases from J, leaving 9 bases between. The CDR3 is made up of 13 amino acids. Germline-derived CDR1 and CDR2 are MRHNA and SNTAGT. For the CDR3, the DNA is TGTGCCAGCAGTGAAACCGAGGAAGATACGCAGTATTTT. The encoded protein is CASSETEEDTQYF.

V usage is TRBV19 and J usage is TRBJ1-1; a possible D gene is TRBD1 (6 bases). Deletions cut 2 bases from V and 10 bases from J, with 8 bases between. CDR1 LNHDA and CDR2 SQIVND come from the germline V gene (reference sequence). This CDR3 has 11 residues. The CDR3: CASSIQGRAFF. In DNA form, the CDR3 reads TGTGCCAGTAGTATACAGGGGAGAGCTTTCTTT. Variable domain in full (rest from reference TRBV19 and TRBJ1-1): DGGITQSPKYLFRKEGQNVTLSCEQNLNHDAMYWYRQDPGQGLRLIYYSQIVNDFQKGDIAEGYSVSREKKESFPLTVTSAQKNPTAFYLCASSIQGRAFFGQGTRLTVV.

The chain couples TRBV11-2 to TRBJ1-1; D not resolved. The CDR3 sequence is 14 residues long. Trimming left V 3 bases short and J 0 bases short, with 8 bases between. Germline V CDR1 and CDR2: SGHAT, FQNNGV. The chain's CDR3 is CASSFHGMNTEAFF. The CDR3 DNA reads TGTGCCAGCAGCTTTCACGGGATGAACACTGAAGCTTTCTTT.

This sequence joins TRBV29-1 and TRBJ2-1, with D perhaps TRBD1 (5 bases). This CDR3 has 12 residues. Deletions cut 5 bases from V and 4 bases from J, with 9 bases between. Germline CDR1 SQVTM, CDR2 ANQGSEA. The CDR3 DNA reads TGCAGCGTTTCCCAGGGTTACAATGAGCAGTTCTTC. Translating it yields CSVSQGYNEQFF.

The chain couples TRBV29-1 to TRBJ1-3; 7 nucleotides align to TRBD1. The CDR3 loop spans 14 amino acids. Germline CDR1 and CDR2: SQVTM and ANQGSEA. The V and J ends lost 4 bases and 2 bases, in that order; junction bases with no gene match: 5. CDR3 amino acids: CSVGTGVAGNTIYF. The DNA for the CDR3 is TGCAGCGTTGGTACAGGGGTGGCTGGAAACACCATATATTTT.

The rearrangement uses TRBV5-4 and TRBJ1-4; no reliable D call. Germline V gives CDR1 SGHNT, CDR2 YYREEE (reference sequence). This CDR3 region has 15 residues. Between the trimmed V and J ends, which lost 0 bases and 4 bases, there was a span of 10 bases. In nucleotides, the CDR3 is TGTGCCAGCAGCTTGGCCGGAGGTAGTAATGAAAAACTGTTTTTT. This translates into CASSLAGGSNEKLFF.

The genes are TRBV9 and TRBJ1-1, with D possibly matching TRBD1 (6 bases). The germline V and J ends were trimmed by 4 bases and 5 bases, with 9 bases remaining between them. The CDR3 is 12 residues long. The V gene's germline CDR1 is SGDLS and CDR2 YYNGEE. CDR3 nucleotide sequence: TGTGCCAGCAGCCCAGGGGAGACTGAAGCTTTCTTT. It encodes CASSPGETEAFF.

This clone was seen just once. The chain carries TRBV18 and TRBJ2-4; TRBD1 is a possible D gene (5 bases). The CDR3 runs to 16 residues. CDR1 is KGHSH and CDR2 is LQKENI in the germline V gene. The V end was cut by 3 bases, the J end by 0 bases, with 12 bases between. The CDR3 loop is CASSPDRAIAKNIQYF. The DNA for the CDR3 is TGTGCCAGCTCACCCGACAGAGCGATAGCCAAAAACATTCAGTACTTC.

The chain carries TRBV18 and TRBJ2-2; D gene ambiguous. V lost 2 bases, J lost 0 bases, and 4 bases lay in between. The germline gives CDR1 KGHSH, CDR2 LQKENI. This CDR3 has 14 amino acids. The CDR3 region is CASSPGPNTGELFF. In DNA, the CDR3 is TGTGCCAGCTCACCAGGGCCGAACACCGGGGAGCTGTTTTTT.

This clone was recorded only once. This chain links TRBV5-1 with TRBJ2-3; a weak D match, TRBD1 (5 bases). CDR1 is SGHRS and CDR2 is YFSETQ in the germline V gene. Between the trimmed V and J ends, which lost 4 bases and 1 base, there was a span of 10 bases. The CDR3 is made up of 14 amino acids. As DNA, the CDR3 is TGCGCCAGCAGCGTCTCCAGGGGCACAGATACGCAGTATTTT. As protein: CASSVSRGTDTQYF.